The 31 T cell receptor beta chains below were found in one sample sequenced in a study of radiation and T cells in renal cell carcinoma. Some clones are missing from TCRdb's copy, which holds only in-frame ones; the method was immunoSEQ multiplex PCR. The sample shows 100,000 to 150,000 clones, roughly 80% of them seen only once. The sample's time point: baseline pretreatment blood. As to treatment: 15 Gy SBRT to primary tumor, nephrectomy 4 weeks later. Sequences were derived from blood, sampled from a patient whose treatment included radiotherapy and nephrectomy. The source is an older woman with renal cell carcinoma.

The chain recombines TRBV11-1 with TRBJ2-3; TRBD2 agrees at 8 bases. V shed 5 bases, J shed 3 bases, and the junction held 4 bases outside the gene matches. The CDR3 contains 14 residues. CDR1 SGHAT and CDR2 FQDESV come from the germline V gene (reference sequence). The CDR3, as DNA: TGTGCCAGCAGCCGTAGCGGGAAAACAGATACGCAGTATTTT. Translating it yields CASSRSGKTDTQYF.

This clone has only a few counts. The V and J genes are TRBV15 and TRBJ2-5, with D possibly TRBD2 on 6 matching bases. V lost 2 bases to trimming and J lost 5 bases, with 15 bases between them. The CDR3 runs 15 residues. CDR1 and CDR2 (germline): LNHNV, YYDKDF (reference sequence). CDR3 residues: CATSRMEGLEETQYF. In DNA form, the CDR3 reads TGTGCCACCAGCAGAATGGAGGGGTTGGAGGAGACCCAGTACTTC.

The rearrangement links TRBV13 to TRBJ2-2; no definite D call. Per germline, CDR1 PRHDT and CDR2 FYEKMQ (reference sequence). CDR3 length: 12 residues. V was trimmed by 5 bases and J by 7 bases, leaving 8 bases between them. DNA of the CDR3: TGTGCCAGCAGCATAAGGTTCGGGGAGCTGTTTTTT. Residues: CASSIRFGELFF.

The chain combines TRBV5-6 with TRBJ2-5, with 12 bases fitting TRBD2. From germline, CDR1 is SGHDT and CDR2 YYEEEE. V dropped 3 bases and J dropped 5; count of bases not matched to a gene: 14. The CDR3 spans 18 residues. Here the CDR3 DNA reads TGTGCCAGCAGCTGGGGCCCAATTGGACTAGCGGGAAGGGAGACCCAGTACTTC. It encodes CASSWGPIGLAGRETQYF.

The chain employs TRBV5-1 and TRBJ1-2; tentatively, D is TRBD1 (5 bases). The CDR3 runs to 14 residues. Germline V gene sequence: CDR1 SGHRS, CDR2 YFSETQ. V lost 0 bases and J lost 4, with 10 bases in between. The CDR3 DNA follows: TGCGCCAGCAGCTTGGGGGACGGCAGCTATGGCTACACCTTC. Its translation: CASSLGDGSYGYTF.

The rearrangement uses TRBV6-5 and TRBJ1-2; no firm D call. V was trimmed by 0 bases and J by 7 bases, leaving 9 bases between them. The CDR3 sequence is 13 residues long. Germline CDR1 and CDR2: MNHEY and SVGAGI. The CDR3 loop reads CASSYSVVSGYTF. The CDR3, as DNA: TGTGCCAGCAGTTACTCAGTCGTGTCTGGCTACACCTTC.

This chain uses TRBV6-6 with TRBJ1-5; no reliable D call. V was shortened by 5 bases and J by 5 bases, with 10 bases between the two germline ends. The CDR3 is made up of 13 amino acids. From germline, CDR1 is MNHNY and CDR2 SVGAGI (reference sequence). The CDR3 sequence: CASSPRRYQPQHF. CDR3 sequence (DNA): TGTGCCAGCAGTCCGAGACGGTATCAGCCCCAGCATTTT.

The CDR3 nucleotides are TGTGCCAGCAGTGGACAGGGCCCCTCCTACGAGCAGTACTTC. It translates to CASSGQGPSYEQYF. The chain employs TRBV2 and TRBJ2-7; 7 positions agree with TRBD1. Trimming cost V 4 bases and J 0 bases; bases outside gene matches: 3. CDR1 is SNHLY, CDR2 FYNNEI, per germline. The CDR3 consists of 14 residues.

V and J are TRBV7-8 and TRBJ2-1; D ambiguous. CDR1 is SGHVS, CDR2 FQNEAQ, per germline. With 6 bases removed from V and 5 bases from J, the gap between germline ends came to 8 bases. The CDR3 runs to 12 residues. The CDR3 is CASSFSHNEQFF. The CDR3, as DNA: TGTGCCAGCAGTTTTAGCCACAATGAGCAGTTCTTC.

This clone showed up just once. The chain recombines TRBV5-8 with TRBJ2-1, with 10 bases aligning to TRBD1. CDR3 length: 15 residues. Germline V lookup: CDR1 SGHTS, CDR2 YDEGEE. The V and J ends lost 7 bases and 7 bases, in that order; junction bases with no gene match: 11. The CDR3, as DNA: TGTGCCAGCGCCGAAGGGACAGGGGTTATAAATGAGCAGTTCTTC. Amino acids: CASAEGTGVINEQFF. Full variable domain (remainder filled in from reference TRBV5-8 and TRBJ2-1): EAGVTQSPTHLIKTRGQQATLRCSPISGHTSVYWYQQALGLGLQFLLWYDEGEERNRGNFPPRFSGRQFPNYSSELNVNALELEDSALYLCASAEGTGVINEQFFGPGTRLTVL.

Here the CDR3 DNA reads TGTGCCAGCAGTTACGAGGAGTCGAACACTGAAGCTTTCTTT. Protein: CASSYEESNTEAFF. V and J are TRBV6-5 and TRBJ1-1; no clear D gene. Germline V CDR1 and CDR2: MNHEY, SVGAGI. V lost 2 bases to trimming and J lost 1 base, with 8 bases between them. The CDR3 extends over 14 amino acids.

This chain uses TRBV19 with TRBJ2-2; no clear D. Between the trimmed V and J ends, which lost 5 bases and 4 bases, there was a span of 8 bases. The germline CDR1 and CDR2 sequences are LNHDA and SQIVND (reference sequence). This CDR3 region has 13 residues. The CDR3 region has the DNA TGTGCCAGTAGTGACCTGGGCACCGGGGAGCTGTTTTTT. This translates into CASSDLGTGELFF.

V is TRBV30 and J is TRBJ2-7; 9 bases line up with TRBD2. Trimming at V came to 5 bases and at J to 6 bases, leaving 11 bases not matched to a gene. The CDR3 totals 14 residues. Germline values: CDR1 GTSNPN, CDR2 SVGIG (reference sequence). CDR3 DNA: TGTGCCTGGTCTAGGGGCGGGAGGGCCGCCGAGCAGTACTTC. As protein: CAWSRGGRAAEQYF.

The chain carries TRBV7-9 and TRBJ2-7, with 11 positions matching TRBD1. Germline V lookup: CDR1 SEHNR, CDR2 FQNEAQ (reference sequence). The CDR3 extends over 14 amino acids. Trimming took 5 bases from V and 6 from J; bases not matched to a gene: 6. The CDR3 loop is CASSPGTGGFEQYF. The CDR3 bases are TGTGCCAGCAGCCCCGGGACAGGGGGTTTCGAGCAGTACTTC.

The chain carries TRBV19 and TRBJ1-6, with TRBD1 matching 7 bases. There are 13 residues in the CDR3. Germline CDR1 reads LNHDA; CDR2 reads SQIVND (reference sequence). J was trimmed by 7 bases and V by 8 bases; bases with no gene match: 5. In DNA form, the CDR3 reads TGTGCCAGTTCGACAGGGAGGAATTCACCCCTCCACTTT. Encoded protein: CASSTGRNSPLHF.

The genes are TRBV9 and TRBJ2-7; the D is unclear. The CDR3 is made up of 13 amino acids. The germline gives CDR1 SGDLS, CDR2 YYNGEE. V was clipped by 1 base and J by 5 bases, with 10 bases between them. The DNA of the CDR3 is TGTGCCAGCAGCGTACTCAGCGACAACGAGCAGTACTTC. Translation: CASSVLSDNEQYF.

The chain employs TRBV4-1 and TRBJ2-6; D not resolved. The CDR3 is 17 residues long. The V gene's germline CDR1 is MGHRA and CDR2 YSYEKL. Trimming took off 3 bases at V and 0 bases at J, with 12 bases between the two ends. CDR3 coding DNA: TGCGCCAGCAGCCAGGCGCTATTGTCCTCTGGGGCCAACGTCCTGACTTTC. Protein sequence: CASSQALLSSGANVLTF.

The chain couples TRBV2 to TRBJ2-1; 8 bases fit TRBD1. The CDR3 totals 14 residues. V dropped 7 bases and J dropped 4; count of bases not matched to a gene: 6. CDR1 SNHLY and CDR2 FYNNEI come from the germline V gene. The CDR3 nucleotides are TGTGCCAGCAACGTGAGGACAGGGTACAATGAGCAGTTCTTC. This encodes CASNVRTGYNEQFF.

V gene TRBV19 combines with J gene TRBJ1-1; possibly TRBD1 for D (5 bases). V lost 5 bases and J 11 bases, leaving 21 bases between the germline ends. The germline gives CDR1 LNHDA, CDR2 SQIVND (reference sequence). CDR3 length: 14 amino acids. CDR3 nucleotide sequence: TGTGCCAGTAGTCGGTTTGGGGACGACCGGGAGGCTTTCTTT. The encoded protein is CASSRFGDDREAFF. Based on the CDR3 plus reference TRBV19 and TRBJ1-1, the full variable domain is DGGITQSPKYLFRKEGQNVTLSCEQNLNHDAMYWYRQDPGQGLRLIYYSQIVNDFQKGDIAEGYSVSREKKESFPLTVTSAQKNPTAFYLCASSRFGDDREAFFGQGTRLTVV.

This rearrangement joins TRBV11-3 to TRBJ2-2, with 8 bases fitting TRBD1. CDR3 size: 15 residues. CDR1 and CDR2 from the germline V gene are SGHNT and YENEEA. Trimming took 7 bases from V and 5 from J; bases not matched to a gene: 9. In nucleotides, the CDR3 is TGTGCCAGCACCTACGGGCAGGGGGCAACCGGGGAGCTGTTTTTT. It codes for CASTYGQGATGELFF.

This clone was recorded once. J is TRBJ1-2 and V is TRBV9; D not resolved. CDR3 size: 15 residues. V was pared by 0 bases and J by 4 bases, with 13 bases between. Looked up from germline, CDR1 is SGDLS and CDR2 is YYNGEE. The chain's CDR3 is CASSVEGRSGYGYTF. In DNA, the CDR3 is TGTGCCAGCAGCGTAGAGGGCAGGAGTGGCTATGGCTACACCTTC.

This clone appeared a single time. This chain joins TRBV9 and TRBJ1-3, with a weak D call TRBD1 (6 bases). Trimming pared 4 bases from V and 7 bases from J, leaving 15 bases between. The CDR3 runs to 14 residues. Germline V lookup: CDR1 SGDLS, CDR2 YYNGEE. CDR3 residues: CASSPPAGANTIYF. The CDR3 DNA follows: TGTGCCAGCAGCCCCCCCGCGGGGGCGAACACCATATATTTT.

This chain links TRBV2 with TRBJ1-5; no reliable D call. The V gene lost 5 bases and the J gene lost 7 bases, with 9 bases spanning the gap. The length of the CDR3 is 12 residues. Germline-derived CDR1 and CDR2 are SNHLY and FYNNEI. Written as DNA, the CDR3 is TGTGCCAGCAGTTCGGACGGGCAGCCCCAGCATTTT. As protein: CASSSDGQPQHF. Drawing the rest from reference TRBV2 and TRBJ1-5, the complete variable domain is EPEVTQTPSHQVTQMGQEVILRCVPISNHLYFYWYRQILGQKVEFLVSFYNNEISEKSEIFDDQFSVERPDGSNFTLKIRSTKLEDSAMYFCASSSDGQPQHFGDGTRLSIL.

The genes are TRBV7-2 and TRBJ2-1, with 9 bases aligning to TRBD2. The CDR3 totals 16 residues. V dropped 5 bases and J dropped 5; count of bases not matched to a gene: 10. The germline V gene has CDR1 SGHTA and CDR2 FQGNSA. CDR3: CASSHPRTSVHNEQFF. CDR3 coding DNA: TGTGCCAGCAGCCACCCCCGGACTAGCGTTCACAATGAGCAGTTCTTC.

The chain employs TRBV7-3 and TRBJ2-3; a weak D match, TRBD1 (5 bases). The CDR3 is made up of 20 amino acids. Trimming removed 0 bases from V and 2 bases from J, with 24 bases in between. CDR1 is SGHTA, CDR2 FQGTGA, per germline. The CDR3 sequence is CASSLTFSGILPLSTDTQYF. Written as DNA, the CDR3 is TGTGCCAGCAGCTTAACGTTTTCAGGGATCCTGCCTCTCTCCACAGATACGCAGTATTTT.

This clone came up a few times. CDR3 DNA: TGCGCCAGCAGTGAGGAGCGGGGGAATTTAGCCAAAAACATTCAGTACTTC. Encoded protein: CASSEERGNLAKNIQYF. This chain joins TRBV10-1 and TRBJ2-4, with TRBD2 matching over 8 bases. This CDR3 contains 17 residues. The junction had 6 bases not matched to a gene; V was cut back by 2 bases and J by 0 bases. The germline CDR1 and CDR2 sequences are WNHNN and SYGVQD (reference sequence).

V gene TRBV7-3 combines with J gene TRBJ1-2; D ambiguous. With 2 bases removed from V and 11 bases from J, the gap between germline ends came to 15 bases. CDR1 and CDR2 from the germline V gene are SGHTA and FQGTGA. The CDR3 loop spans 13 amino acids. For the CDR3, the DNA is TGTGCCAGCAGCTTAGAGGCCCGGACGGGGTACACCTTC. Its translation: CASSLEARTGYTF.

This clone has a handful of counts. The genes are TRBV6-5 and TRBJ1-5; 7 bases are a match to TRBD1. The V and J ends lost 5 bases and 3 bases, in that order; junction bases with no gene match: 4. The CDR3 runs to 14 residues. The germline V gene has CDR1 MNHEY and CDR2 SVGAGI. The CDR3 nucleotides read TGTGCCAGCAGTCGACAGGGCAACAATCAGCCCCAGCATTTT. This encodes CASSRQGNNQPQHF.

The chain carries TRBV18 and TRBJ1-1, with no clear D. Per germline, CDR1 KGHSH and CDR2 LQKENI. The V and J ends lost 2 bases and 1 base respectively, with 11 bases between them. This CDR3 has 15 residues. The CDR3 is CASSPGVTTNTEAFF. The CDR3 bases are TGTGCCAGCTCACCAGGAGTCACAACGAACACTGAAGCTTTCTTT. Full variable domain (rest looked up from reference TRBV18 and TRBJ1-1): NAGVMQNPRHLVRRRGQEARLRCSPMKGHSHVYWYRQLPEEGLKFMVYLQKENIIDESGMPKERFSAEFPKEGPSILRIQQVVRGDSAAYFCASSPGVTTNTEAFFGQGTRLTVV.

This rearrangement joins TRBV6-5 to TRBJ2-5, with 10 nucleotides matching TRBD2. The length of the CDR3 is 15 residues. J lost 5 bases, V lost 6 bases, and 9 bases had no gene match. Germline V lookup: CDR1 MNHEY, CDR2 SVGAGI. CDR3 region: CASSISGRAFETQYF. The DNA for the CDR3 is TGTGCCAGCAGCATCAGCGGGAGGGCCTTTGAGACCCAGTACTTC.

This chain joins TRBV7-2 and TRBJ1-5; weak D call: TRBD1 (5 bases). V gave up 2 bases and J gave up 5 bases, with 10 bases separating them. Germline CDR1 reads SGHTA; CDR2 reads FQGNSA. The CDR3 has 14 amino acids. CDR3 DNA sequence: TGTGCCAGCAGCTTACGGGGGGTGGATCAGCCCCAGCATTTT. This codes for CASSLRGVDQPQHF.